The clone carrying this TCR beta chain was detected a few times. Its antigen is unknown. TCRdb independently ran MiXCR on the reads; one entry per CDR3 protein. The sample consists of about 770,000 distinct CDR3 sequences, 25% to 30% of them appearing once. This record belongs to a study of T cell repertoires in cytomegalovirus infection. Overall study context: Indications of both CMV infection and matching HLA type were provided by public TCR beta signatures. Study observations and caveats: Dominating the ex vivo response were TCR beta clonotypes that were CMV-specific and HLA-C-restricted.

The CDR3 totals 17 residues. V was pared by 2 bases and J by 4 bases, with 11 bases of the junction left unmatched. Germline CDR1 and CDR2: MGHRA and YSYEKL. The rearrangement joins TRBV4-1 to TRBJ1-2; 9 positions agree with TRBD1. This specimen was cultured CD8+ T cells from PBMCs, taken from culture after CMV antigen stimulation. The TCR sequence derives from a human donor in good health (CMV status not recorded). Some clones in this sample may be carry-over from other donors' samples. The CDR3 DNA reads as TGCGCCAGCAGCCAAACACCAGGACAGGGGAGGATCTATGGCTACACCTTC. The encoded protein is CASSQTPGQGRIYGYTF.